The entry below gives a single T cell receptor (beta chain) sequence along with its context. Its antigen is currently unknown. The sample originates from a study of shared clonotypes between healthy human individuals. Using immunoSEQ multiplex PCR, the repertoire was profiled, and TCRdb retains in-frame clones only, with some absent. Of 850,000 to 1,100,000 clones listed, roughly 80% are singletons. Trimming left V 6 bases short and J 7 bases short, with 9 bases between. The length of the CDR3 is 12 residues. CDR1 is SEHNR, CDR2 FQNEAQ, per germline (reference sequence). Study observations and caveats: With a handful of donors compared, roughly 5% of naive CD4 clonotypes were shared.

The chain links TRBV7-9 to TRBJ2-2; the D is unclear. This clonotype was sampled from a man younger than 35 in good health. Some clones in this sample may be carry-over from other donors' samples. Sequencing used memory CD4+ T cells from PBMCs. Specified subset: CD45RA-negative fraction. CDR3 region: CASRVHDGELFF. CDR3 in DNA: TGTGCCAGCAGAGTTCATGACGGGGAGCTGTTTTTT.